A single sample is the source of the 24 T cell receptor beta chains below, sequenced in a study of cytomegalovirus exposure and HLA in healthy donors. Amplification used 60 Vbeta primers and 13 Jbeta primers. The table came from immunoSEQ multiplex PCR; TCRdb's copy has only in-frame clones and leaves some out. The data hold about 190,000 clones, with roughly 74% observed a single time. Sequencing was done on a sample of PBMCs. All receptors come from a woman aged 25 to 39 in good health and CMV-seropositive.

The genes are TRBV9 and TRBJ1-3, with TRBD1 as a possible D gene (6 bases). This CDR3 region has 15 residues. Germline loops: CDR1 SGDLS, CDR2 YYNGEE. Trimming shortened V by 3 bases and J by 0 bases, and 10 bases separated the two germline ends. In nucleotides, the CDR3 is TGTGCCAGCAGCGGGGGGCGATACTCTGGAAACACCATATATTTT. Its translation is CASSGGRYSGNTIYF. The complete variable domain, with remaining parts taken from reference TRBV9 and TRBJ1-3, reads DSGVTQTPKHLITATGQRVTLRCSPRSGDLSVYWYQQSLDQGLQFLIQYYNGEERAKGNILERFSAQQFPDLHSELNLSSLELGDSALYFCASSGGRYSGNTIYFGEGSWLTVV.

The chain recombines TRBV19 with TRBJ1-2, with 9 bases aligning to TRBD1. CDR1 is LNHDA and CDR2 is SQIVND in the germline V gene (reference sequence). This CDR3 comprises 14 residues. With 2 bases clipped from V and 8 bases from J, the junction kept 6 bases outside the gene matches. CDR3 in DNA: TGTGCCAGTAGTATACTACAGGGGGCGGGGGGCTACACCTTC. This sequence encodes CASSILQGAGGYTF.

J is TRBJ2-3 and V is TRBV9; D not resolved. This CDR3 has 12 amino acids. CDR1 is SGDLS, CDR2 YYNGEE, per germline. V was shortened by 3 bases and J by 5 bases, with 7 bases between the two germline ends. DNA for the CDR3: TGTGCCAGCAGCGCATTCCAAGATACGCAGTATTTT. Translated, it gives CASSAFQDTQYF.

The gene calls are TRBV6-7 and TRBJ2-5; 7 positions agree with TRBD2. TRBV6-7 is given ORF status, its function remaining uncertain. CDR3 length: 16 residues. V lost 9 bases and J lost 5; bases outside the gene matches: 18. CDR3 nucleotide sequence: TGTGCCAGGAGAAGGATCCTAGCGGTCCCGAGGGAGACCCAGTACTTC. It codes for CARRRILAVPRETQYF.

This chain uses TRBV2 with TRBJ1-2; D perhaps matches TRBD1 (5 bases). V lost 0 bases to trimming and J lost 4 bases, with 12 bases between them. The CDR3 has 15 residues. The germline V gene encodes CDR1 SNHLY and CDR2 FYNNEI. In DNA, the CDR3 is TGTGCCAGCAGTGAAGCGGTGGCACAGGCCTATGGCTACACCTTC. It specifies CASSEAVAQAYGYTF.

On this clone itself: At one end the junction does not follow the germline gene, possibly because of a read error. This sequence joins TRBV7-7 and TRBJ2-1; D not resolved. The CDR3 loop spans 14 amino acids. CDR1 and CDR2 from the germline V gene are SSHAT and FNYEAQ (reference sequence). As DNA, the CDR3 is TGTGCTAGCAGCGTAAGCCCAGGTGGCAATGAGCAGTTCTTC. Amino acid sequence: CASSVSPGGNEQFF.

The rearrangement joins TRBV11-3 to TRBJ2-7; D perhaps matches TRBD2 (6 bases). Trimming left V 0 bases short and J 7 bases short, with 13 bases between. The CDR3 is 14 residues long. The germline gives CDR1 SGHNT, CDR2 YENEEA. The CDR3 DNA sequence: TGTGCCAGCAGCTTAGAACCGGGGGTAGGGGAGCAGTACTTC. As protein: CASSLEPGVGEQYF.

J is TRBJ1-5 and V is TRBV7-2; D ambiguous. CDR3 length equals 15 residues. Germline V gene data show CDR1 as SGHTA and CDR2 as FQGNSA. The V end lost 1 base, the J end lost 5 bases, and 12 bases lay between the germline ends. The CDR3 nucleotides are TGTGCCAGCAGCTTAGTCGCCAGGAGGGATCAGCCCCAGCATTTT. This gives the protein CASSLVARRDQPQHF.

Note on this clone: An end of the junction does not agree with germline; a read error may underlie this. Within the sample, other DNA sequences also encode this same CDR3. The CDR3 spells CASSLAKGDAQYF. In DNA, the CDR3 is TGCGCCAGCAGCTTAGCGAAGGGGGACGCGCAGTACTTC. The genes are TRBV7-8 and TRBJ2-7; D might be TRBD1 (6 bases). CDR1 SGHVS and CDR2 FQNEAQ come from the germline V gene. This CDR3 has 13 amino acids.

The gene calls are TRBV6-1 and TRBJ2-1, with D possibly being TRBD2 (6 bases). V was clipped by 6 bases and J by 9 bases, with 15 bases between them. The germline CDR1 and CDR2 sequences are MNHNS and SASEGT. There are 13 residues in the CDR3. The CDR3 DNA sequence: TGTGCCAGCAGCGGTGCGGGGTGGGGTGAGCAGTTCTTC. Translating gives CASSGAGWGEQFF.

The V and J genes are TRBV28 and TRBJ2-3; 10 positions match TRBD2. V shed 4 bases and J 0 bases; nucleotides not matched to a gene: 4. The germline CDR1 and CDR2 sequences are MDHEN and SYDVKM. This CDR3 spans 16 amino acids. The CDR3 here is CASSSLAGASTDTQYF. CDR3 in DNA: TGTGCCAGCAGTTCTCTAGCGGGAGCTAGCACAGATACGCAGTATTTT. The complete variable domain, with remaining parts taken from reference TRBV28 and TRBJ2-3, reads DVKVTQSSRYLVKRTGEKVFLECVQDMDHENMFWYRQDPGLGLRLIYFSYDVKMKEKGDIPEGYSVSREKKERFSLILESASTNQTSMYLCASSSLAGASTDTQYFGPGTRLTVL.

In DNA, the CDR3 is TGTGCCAGCAGGGACGAGACAGGGGAGTTCGCCACTGAAGCTTTCTTT. This encodes CASRDETGEFATEAFF. The chain links TRBV28 to TRBJ1-1; 8 nucleotides match TRBD1. Trimming at V came to 6 bases and at J to 4 bases, leaving 13 bases not matched to a gene. CDR3 size: 16 residues. CDR1 is MDHEN and CDR2 is SYDVKM in the germline V gene.

V usage is TRBV7-3 and J usage is TRBJ2-7, with D tentatively TRBD2 (6 bases). Trimming pared 4 bases from V and 4 bases from J, leaving 11 bases between. This CDR3 is 13 amino acids long. Germline V CDR1 and CDR2: SGHTA, FQGTGA. CDR3 protein: CASSWGDGYEQYF. The CDR3 nucleotides are TGTGCCAGCAGCTGGGGGGACGGATACGAGCAGTACTTC.

The rearrangement links TRBV13 to TRBJ2-3; 11 bases map to TRBD2. Trimming removed 4 bases from V and 2 bases from J; junction bases left unmatched: 5. The CDR3 length is 16 residues. Germline CDR1 and CDR2: PRHDT and FYEKMQ (reference sequence). CDR3 DNA sequence: TGTGCCAGCAGCTCCTTAGCGGGGGGGCTCACAGATACGCAGTATTTT. It translates to CASSSLAGGLTDTQYF.

The chain employs TRBV11-2 and TRBJ2-1, with TRBD2 as a possible D gene (5 bases). The germline V gene has CDR1 SGHAT and CDR2 FQNNGV. The CDR3 contains 15 residues. Trimming left V 6 bases short and J 0 bases short, with 12 bases between. The DNA for the CDR3 is TGTGCCAGCAGTTCGGAGGCAAGCTCCTACAATGAGCAGTTCTTC. This sequence encodes CASSSEASSYNEQFF. The full variable domain, completed using reference TRBV11-2 and TRBJ2-1, is EAGVAQSPRYKIIEKRQSVAFWCNPISGHATLYWYQQILGQGPKLLIQFQNNGVVDDSQLPKDRFSAERLKGVDSTLKIQPAKLEDSAVYLCASSSEASSYNEQFFGPGTRLTVL.

The chain couples TRBV21-1 to TRBJ1-1; the DNA was not used to check the table's D call, TRBD1. TRBV21-1 is flagged as a pseudogene. CDR3 length: 15 residues. The CDR3 loop is CASSKGRMVVTEAFF. CDR3 DNA: TGTGCCAGCAGCAAAGGACGCATGGTCGTGACAGAAGCTTTCTTT.

V and J are TRBV2 and TRBJ1-6; 9 bases fit TRBD1. The V gene's germline CDR1 is SNHLY and CDR2 FYNNEI. The CDR3 is 15 residues long. J lost 7 bases, V lost 5 bases, and 6 bases had no gene match. Here the CDR3 reads CASSPRTGENSPLHF. Written as DNA, the CDR3 is TGTGCCAGCAGTCCTAGGACAGGGGAAAATTCACCCCTCCACTTT.

V and J are TRBV5-4 and TRBJ2-1, with a tentative D call TRBD2 (7 bases). Trimming removed 4 bases at V and 9 bases at J, with 17 bases between. CDR1 is SGHNT and CDR2 is YYREEE in the germline V gene (reference sequence). The CDR3 sequence is 14 residues long. The CDR3 loop is CASSKTGPGGEQFF. CDR3 nucleotides: TGTGCCAGCAGCAAGACAGGTCCGGGGGGTGAGCAGTTCTTC.

This chain uses TRBV19 with TRBJ1-1, with 8 positions matching TRBD1. This CDR3 contains 15 residues. The germline V gene has CDR1 LNHDA and CDR2 SQIVND (reference sequence). V gave up 7 bases and J gave up 4 bases; unmatched junction bases: 11. DNA of the CDR3: TGTGCCAGTAAGCAGGGGGCTCCCCTGGGCACTGAAGCTTTCTTT. Translated: CASKQGAPLGTEAFF.

The chain employs TRBV28 and TRBJ2-5; TRBD1 matches at 9 bases. The V gene's germline CDR1 is MDHEN and CDR2 SYDVKM. This CDR3 has 15 amino acids. After removal of 4 bases from V and 4 bases from J, the junction contained 7 bases not matched to a gene. Here the CDR3 reads CASSSPTGGTETQYF. CDR3 bases: TGTGCCAGCAGTTCACCGACAGGGGGGACAGAGACCCAGTACTTC.

The CDR3 loop reads CASSLGQGAGETQYF. CDR3 sequence (DNA): TGCGCCAGCAGCTTGGGACAGGGGGCGGGAGAGACCCAGTACTTC. The J gene is TRBJ2-5, the V gene TRBV5-1, with 10 nucleotides matching TRBD1. The germline CDR1 and CDR2 sequences are SGHRS and YFSETQ. The CDR3 runs 15 residues. The V and J ends lost 0 bases and 4 bases, in that order; junction bases with no gene match: 3.

The chain recombines TRBV29-1 with TRBJ2-7; the D is unclear. The V and J ends lost 5 bases and 4 bases respectively, with 12 bases between them. Germline values: CDR1 SQVTM, CDR2 ANQGSEA. The CDR3 spans 12 residues. The CDR3 DNA reads as TGCAGCGTTTCCGGGTCCAAATACGAGCAGTACTTC. Its protein is CSVSGSKYEQYF.

The chain has TRBV9 and TRBJ2-1; weak D call: TRBD1 (6 bases). V shed 2 bases and J shed 6 bases, with 15 bases lying between them. This CDR3 comprises 15 residues. CDR1 is SGDLS and CDR2 is YYNGEE in the germline V gene. CDR3 bases: TGTGCCAGCAGCGTGGAGGACAGAATACTCAATGAGCAGTTCTTC. Its protein is CASSVEDRILNEQFF.

The rearrangement uses TRBV28 and TRBJ2-7; 14 bases are a match to TRBD2. The J segment lost 7 bases and the V segment lost 6 bases, leaving 8 bases of the junction unmatched. The CDR3 length is 15 residues. Per germline, CDR1 MDHEN and CDR2 SYDVKM. The CDR3 DNA reads as TGTGCCAGCAGCAAGGGACTAGCGGGAGTTAGGGAGCAGTACTTC. This codes for CASSKGLAGVREQYF. The entire variable domain, with the rest obtained from reference TRBV28 and TRBJ2-7, is as follows: DVKVTQSSRYLVKRTGEKVFLECVQDMDHENMFWYRQDPGLGLRLIYFSYDVKMKEKGDIPEGYSVSREKKERFSLILESASTNQTSMYLCASSKGLAGVREQYFGPGTRLTVT.